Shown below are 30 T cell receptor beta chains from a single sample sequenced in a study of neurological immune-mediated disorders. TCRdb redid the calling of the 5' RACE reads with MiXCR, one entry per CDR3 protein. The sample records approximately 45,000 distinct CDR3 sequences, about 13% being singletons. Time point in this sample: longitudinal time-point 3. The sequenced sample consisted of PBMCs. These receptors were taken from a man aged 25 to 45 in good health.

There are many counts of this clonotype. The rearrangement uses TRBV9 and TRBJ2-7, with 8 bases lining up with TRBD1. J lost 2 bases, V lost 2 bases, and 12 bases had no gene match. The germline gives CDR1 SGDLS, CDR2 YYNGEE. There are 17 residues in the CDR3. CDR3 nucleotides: TGTGCCAGCAGCGTGGGACAGGAGGTAGGCGTAACCTACGAGCAGTACTTC. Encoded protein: CASSVGQEVGVTYEQYF.

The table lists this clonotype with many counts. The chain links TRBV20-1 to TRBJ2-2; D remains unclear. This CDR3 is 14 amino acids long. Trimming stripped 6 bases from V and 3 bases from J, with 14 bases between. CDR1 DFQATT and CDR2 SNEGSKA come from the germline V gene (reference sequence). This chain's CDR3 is CSALPGPHTGELFF. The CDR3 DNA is TGCAGTGCCCTCCCGGGTCCACACACCGGGGAGCTGTTTTTT.

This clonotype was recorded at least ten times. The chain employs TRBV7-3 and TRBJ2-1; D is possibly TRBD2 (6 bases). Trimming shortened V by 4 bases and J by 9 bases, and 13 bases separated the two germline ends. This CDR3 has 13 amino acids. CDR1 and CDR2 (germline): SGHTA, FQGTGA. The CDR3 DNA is TGTGCCAGCAGCTGGGGAGGTTTAGGTGAGCAGTTCTTC. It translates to CASSWGGLGEQFF.

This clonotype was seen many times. The CDR3 here is CASYGQGLFSGANVLTF. The CDR3 region has the DNA TGCGCCAGCTATGGACAGGGACTCTTCTCTGGGGCCAACGTCCTGACTTTC. The genes are TRBV5-1 and TRBJ2-6; 8 bases are a match to TRBD1. Germline V gene sequence: CDR1 SGHRS, CDR2 YFSETQ. J was trimmed by 0 bases and V by 7 bases; bases with no gene match: 9. The CDR3 runs 17 residues.

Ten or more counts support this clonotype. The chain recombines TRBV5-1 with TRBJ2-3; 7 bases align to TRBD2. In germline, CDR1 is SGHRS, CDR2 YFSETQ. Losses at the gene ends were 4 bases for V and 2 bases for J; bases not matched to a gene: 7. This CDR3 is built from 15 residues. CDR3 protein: CASSRAGDNTDTQYF. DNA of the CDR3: TGCGCCAGCAGCCGGGCGGGAGATAACACAGATACGCAGTATTTT.

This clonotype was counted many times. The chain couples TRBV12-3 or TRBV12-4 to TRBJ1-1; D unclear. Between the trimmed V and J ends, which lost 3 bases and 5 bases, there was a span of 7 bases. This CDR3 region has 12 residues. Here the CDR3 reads CASSFFQTEAFF. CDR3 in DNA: TGTGCCAGCAGTTTCTTTCAGACTGAAGCTTTCTTT.

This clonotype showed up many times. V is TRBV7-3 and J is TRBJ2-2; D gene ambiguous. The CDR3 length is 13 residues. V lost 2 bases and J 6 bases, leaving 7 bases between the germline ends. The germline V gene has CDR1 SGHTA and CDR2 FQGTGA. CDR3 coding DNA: TGTGCCAGCAGCTTACCCCCGCCCGGGGAGCTGTTTTTT. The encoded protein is CASSLPPPGELFF.

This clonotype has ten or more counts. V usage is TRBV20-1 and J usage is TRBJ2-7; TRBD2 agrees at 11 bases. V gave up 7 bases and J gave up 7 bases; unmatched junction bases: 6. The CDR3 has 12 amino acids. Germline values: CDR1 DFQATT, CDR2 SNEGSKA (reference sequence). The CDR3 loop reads CSVAGLAGEQYF. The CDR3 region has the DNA TGCAGTGTAGCTGGACTAGCGGGTGAGCAGTACTTC.

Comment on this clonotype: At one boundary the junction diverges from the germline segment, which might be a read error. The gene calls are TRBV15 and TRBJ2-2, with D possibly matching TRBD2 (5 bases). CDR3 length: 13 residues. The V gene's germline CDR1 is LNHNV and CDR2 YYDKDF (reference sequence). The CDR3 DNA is TGTGCAACCAGCTTCAGATACACCGGGGAGCCGTTTTTT. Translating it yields CATSFRYTGEPFF.

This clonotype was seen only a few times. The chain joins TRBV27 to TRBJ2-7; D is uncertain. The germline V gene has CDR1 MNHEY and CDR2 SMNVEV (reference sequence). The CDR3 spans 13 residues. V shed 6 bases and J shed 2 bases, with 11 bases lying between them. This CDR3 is CASRRLVAYEQYF. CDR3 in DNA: TGTGCCAGCAGGAGGCTAGTGGCCTACGAGCAGTACTTC.

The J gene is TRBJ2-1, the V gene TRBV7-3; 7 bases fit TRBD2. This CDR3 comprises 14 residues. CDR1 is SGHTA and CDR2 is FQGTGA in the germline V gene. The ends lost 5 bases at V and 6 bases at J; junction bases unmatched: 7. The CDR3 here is CASSLWRGSNEQFF. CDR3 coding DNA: TGTGCCAGCAGCCTGTGGCGGGGGAGCAATGAGCAGTTCTTC.

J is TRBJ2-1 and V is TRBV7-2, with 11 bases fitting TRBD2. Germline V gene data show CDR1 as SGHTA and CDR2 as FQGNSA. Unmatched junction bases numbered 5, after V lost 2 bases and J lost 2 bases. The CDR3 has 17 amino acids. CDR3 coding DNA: TGTGCCAGCAGCTTACCAGGGACTAGCGGCGCCTACAATGAGCAGTTCTTC. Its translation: CASSLPGTSGAYNEQFF. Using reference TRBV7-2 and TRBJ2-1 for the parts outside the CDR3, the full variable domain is GAGVSQSPSNKVTEKGKDVELRCDPISGHTALYWYRQSLGQGLEFLIYFQGNSAPDKSGLPSDRFSAERTGGSVSTLTIQRTQQEDSAVYLCASSLPGTSGAYNEQFFGPGTRLTVL.

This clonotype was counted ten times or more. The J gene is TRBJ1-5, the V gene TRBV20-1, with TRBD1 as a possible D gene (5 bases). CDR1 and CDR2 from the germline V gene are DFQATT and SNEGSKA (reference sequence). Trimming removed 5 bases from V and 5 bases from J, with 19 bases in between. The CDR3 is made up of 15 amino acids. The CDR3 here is CSAGWGRASDQPQHF. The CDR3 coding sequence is TGCAGTGCTGGTTGGGGACGGGCGAGCGATCAGCCCCAGCATTTT.

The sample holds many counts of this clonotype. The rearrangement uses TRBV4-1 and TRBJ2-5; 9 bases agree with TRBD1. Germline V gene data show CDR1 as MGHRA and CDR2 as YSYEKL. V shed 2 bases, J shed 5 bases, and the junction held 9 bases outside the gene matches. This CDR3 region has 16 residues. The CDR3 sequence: CASSQLGQGFGETQYF. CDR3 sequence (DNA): TGCGCCAGCAGCCAACTAGGACAGGGGTTCGGGGAGACCCAGTACTTC.

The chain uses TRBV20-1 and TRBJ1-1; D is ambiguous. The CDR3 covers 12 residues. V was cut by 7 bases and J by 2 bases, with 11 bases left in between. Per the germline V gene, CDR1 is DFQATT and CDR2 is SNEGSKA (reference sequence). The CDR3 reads CSVWSSNTEAFF. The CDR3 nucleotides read TGCAGTGTCTGGAGCAGCAACACTGAAGCTTTCTTT.

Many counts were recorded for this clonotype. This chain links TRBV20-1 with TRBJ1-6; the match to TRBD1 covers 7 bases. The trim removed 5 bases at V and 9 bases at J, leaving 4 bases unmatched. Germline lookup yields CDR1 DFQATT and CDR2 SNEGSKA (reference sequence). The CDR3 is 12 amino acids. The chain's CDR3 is CSARTGVSPLHF. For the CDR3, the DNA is TGCAGTGCTCGCACAGGGGTTTCACCCCTCCACTTT.

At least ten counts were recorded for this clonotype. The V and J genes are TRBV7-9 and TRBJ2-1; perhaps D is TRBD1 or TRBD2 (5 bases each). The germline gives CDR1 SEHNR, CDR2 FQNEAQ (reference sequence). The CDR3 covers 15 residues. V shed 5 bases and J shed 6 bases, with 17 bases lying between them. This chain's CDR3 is CASSPPGTASNEQFF. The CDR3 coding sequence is TGTGCCAGCAGCCCCCCGGGGACCGCTAGCAATGAGCAGTTCTTC.

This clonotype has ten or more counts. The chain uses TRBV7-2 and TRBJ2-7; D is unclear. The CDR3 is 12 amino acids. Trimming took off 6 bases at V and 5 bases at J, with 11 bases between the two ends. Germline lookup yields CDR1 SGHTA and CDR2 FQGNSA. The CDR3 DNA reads TGTGCCAGCAGTCGAACCTGGGACGAGCAGTACTTC. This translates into CASSRTWDEQYF.

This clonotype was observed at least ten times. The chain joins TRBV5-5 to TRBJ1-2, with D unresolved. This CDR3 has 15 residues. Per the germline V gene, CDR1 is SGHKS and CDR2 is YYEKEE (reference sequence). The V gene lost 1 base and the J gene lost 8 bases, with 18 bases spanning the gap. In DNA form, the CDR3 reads TGTGCCAGCAGCTTGATGGCAGGCCAAGCGGGGGGCTACACCTTC. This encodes CASSLMAGQAGGYTF.

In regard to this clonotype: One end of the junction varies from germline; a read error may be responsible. The CDR3 region has the DNA TGCGCTAGCAGCTTTGCCTCGAGCGGATTAAACACCGGGGAGCTGTTTTTT. Amino acids: CASSFASSGLNTGELFF. This chain uses TRBV5-1 with TRBJ2-2, with D perhaps TRBD2 (5 bases). The CDR3 extends over 17 amino acids. Germline-derived CDR1 and CDR2 are SGHRS and YFSETQ.

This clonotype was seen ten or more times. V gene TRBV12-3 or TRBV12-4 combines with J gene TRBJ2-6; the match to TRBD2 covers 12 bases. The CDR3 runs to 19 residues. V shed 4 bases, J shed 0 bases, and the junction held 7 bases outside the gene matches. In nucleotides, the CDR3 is TGTGCCAGCAGTTCGACTAGCGGGAGCCTTGCCTCTGGGGCCAACGTCCTGACTTTC. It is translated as CASSSTSGSLASGANVLTF.

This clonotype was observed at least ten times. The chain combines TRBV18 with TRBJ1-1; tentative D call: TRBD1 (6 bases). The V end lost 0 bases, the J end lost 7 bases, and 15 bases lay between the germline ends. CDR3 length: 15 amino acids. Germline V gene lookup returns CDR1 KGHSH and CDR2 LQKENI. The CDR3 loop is CASSPPSGGQSEAFF. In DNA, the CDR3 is TGTGCCAGCTCACCACCTTCTGGGGGGCAGAGTGAAGCTTTCTTT.

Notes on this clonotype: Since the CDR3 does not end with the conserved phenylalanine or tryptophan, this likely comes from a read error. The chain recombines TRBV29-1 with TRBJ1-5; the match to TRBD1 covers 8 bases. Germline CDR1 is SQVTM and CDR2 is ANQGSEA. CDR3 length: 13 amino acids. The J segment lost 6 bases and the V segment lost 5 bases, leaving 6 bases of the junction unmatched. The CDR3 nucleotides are TGCAGCGTTAGCGGACAGGGTACTCAGCCCCAGCATTCT. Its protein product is CSVSGQGTQPQHS.

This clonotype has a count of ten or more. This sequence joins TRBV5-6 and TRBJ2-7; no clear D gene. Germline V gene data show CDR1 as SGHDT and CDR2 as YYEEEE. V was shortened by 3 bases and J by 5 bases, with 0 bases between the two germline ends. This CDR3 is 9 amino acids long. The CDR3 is CASSYEQYF. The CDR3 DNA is TGTGCCAGCAGCTACGAGCAGTACTTC.

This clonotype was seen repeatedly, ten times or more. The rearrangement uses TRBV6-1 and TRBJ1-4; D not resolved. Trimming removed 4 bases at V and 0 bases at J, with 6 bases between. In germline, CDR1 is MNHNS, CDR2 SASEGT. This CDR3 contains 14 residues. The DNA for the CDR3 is TGTGCCAGCAGTGCCAGTGCAACTAATGAAAAACTGTTTTTT. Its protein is CASSASATNEKLFF.

The CDR3 bases are TGCGCCAGCAGCGCGGGACTAGCGGGGTTGGAGACCCAGTACTTC. It codes for CASSAGLAGLETQYF. The chain links TRBV5-1 to TRBJ2-5, with TRBD2 identical over 13 bases. The CDR3 is 15 amino acids. The V segment lost 4 bases and the J segment 5 bases; nucleotides outside the gene matches: 5. Germline lookup yields CDR1 SGHRS and CDR2 YFSETQ.

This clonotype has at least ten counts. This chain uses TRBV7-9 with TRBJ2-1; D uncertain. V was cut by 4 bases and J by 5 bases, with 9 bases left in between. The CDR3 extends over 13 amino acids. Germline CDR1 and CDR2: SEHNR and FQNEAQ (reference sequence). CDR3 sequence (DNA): TGTGCCAGCAGCTCCACCTTCGACAATGAGCAGTTCTTC. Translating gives CASSSTFDNEQFF.

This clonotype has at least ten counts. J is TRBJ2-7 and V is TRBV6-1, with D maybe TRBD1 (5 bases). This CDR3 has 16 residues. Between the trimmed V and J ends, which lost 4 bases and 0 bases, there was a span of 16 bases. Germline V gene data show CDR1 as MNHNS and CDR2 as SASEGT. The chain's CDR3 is CASSGAWLGASYEQYF. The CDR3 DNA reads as TGTGCCAGCAGTGGGGCGTGGTTAGGGGCCTCCTACGAGCAGTACTTC.

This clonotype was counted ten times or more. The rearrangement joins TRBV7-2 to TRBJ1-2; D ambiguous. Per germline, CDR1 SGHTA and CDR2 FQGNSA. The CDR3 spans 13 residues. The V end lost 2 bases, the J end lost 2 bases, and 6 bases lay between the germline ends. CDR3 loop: CASSLQQNYGYTF. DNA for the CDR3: TGTGCCAGCAGCTTACAACAGAACTATGGCTACACCTTC.

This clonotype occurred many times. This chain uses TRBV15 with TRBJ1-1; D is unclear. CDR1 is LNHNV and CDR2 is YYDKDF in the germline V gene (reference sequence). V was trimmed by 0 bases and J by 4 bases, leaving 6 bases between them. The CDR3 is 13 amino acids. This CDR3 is CATSRELATEAFF. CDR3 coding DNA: TGTGCCACCAGCAGAGAGTTAGCCACTGAAGCTTTCTTT.